The rows below give T cell receptor beta chains drawn from one sample of a study of T-cell reconstitution after alpha-beta-depleted transplantation in children. TCRdb reanalysed the PCR reads using MiXCR and keeps one entry per CDR3 protein. The sample yields 610,000 or so distinct CDR3 sequences, roughly 27% seen once. The starting material was PBMCs, obtained before TCRalphabeta/CD19-depleted stem cell transplant. These receptor sequences come from a boy less than two years old with Wiskott-Aldrich syndrome, due to receive a stem cell transplant. Each CDR3 is given with its conserved first and last residue. D genes are given only for firm matches. Only part of the rows carry a size: once, few, many, or a class if the clone is expanded.

j_call: TRBJ2-3; clone_size: .; v_call: TRBV11-2; d_call: .; cdr3_nt: TGTGCCAGCAGCTCGGGACCCCCAAAGCAGTATTTT; cdr3_aa: CASSSGPPKQYF
j_call: TRBJ2-7; clone_size: .; v_call: TRBV18; d_call: TRBD1; cdr3_nt: TGTGCCAGCTCACCGGGACAGGGGCTTCGGTACGAGCAGTACTTC; cdr3_aa: CASSPGQGLRYEQYF
j_call: TRBJ1-2; clone_size: .; v_call: TRBV29-1; d_call: .; cdr3_nt: TGCAGCGTACTGGCAGGGAACTATGGCTACACCTTC; cdr3_aa: CSVLAGNYGYTF
j_call: TRBJ2-1; clone_size: few; v_call: TRBV24-1; d_call: .; cdr3_nt: TGTGCCACCAGTGATCCAGGTGACAATGAGCAGTTCTTC; cdr3_aa: CATSDPGDNEQFF
j_call: TRBJ2-1; clone_size: .; v_call: TRBV28; d_call: TRBD1; cdr3_nt: TGTGCCAGCAGTTTAAGGGGGACAGTTTACAATGAGCAGTTCTTC; cdr3_aa: CASSLRGTVYNEQFF
j_call: TRBJ2-1; clone_size: many; v_call: TRBV20-1; d_call: TRBD1; cdr3_nt: TGCAGTGTTCACACAGGGGCTACAGTCAATGAGCAGTTCTTC; cdr3_aa: CSVHTGATVNEQFF
j_call: TRBJ2-7; clone_size: .; v_call: TRBV7-8; d_call: .; cdr3_nt: TGTGCCAGCAGTTGGGACTACGAGCAGTACTTC; cdr3_aa: CASSWDYEQYF
j_call: TRBJ2-2; clone_size: .; v_call: TRBV20-1; d_call: TRBD2; cdr3_nt: TGCAGTGCCAGACTAGCGGGAGTGAACACCGGGGAGCTGTTTTTT; cdr3_aa: CSARLAGVNTGELFF
j_call: TRBJ2-7; clone_size: .; v_call: TRBV7-8; d_call: .; cdr3_nt: .; cdr3_aa: CASSLGLALWQYF
j_call: TRBJ2-7; clone_size: .; v_call: TRBV18; d_call: TRBD2; cdr3_nt: TGTGCCAGCTCACCGATCGAAACGCGGGGGAGCGAGCAGTACTTC; cdr3_aa: CASSPIETRGSEQYF
j_call: TRBJ2-2; clone_size: few; v_call: TRBV20-1; d_call: TRBD1; cdr3_nt: TGCAGTGCTAGAGCAGGGACAGGTGACACCGGGGAGCTGTTTTTT; cdr3_aa: CSARAGTGDTGELFF
j_call: TRBJ2-3; clone_size: .; v_call: TRBV7-2; d_call: TRBD2; cdr3_nt: TGTGCCAGCAGCTGGACTAGCGGGAGAACAGATACGCAGTATTTT; cdr3_aa: CASSWTSGRTDTQYF
j_call: TRBJ2-3; clone_size: .; v_call: TRBV12-3/TRBV12-4; d_call: TRBD2; cdr3_nt: TGTGCCAGCACCCCTCTGGCGGGAGCACTCCCAGATACGCAGTATTTT; cdr3_aa: CASTPLAGALPDTQYF
j_call: TRBJ1-6; clone_size: .; v_call: TRBV7-9; d_call: .; cdr3_nt: TGTGCCAGCAGCCCACTGAGGGCGCATTCACCCCTCCACTTT; cdr3_aa: CASSPLRAHSPLHF
j_call: TRBJ2-3; clone_size: few; v_call: TRBV5-1; d_call: .; cdr3_nt: TGCGCCAGCAGTCCAGGATCCGACACAGATACGCAGTATTTT; cdr3_aa: CASSPGSDTDTQYF
j_call: TRBJ2-5; clone_size: .; v_call: TRBV28; d_call: .; cdr3_nt: TGTGCCAGCAGTTTAGCGGTCGCCGGAACGACGACCCAGTACTTC; cdr3_aa: CASSLAVAGTTTQYF
j_call: TRBJ2-1; clone_size: .; v_call: TRBV27; d_call: TRBD2; cdr3_nt: TGTGCCAGCACCTCCTTAGGACTAGCGGGAGGAGTCACCTACAATGAGCAGTTCTTC; cdr3_aa: CASTSLGLAGGVTYNEQFF
j_call: TRBJ1-5; clone_size: many; v_call: TRBV5-1; d_call: .; cdr3_nt: TGCGCCAGCAGCTTGAATAGCAATCAGCCCCAGCATTTT; cdr3_aa: CASSLNSNQPQHF
j_call: TRBJ2-7; clone_size: .; v_call: TRBV20-1; d_call: .; cdr3_nt: TGCAGTGCTGACACGCAGGTGCCCTACGAGCAGTACTTC; cdr3_aa: CSADTQVPYEQYF
j_call: TRBJ1-2; clone_size: few; v_call: TRBV28; d_call: .; cdr3_nt: TGTGCCAGCAGCCCCTTCGGCTGGGACGGTAACTATGGCTACACCTTC; cdr3_aa: CASSPFGWDGNYGYTF
j_call: TRBJ2-5; clone_size: few; v_call: TRBV28; d_call: .; cdr3_nt: TGTGCCAGCAGTTTGCGTCCATTTGAGACCCAGTACTTC; cdr3_aa: CASSLRPFETQYF
j_call: TRBJ2-3; clone_size: .; v_call: TRBV7-9; d_call: .; cdr3_nt: TGTGCCAGCAGCTTATTTGCAGGGATCACAGATACGCAGTATTTT; cdr3_aa: CASSLFAGITDTQYF
j_call: TRBJ2-4; clone_size: few; v_call: TRBV11-2; d_call: .; cdr3_nt: TGTGCCAGCAGCTTGCAGCCTGTCCTAGCCAAAAACATTCAGTACTTC; cdr3_aa: CASSLQPVLAKNIQYF
j_call: TRBJ2-7; clone_size: .; v_call: TRBV14; d_call: TRBD2; cdr3_nt: TGTGCCAGCAGCCAAGGAAGGCGGGAGGGCGTTAGGTCCTACGAGCAGTACTTC; cdr3_aa: CASSQGRREGVRSYEQYF
j_call: TRBJ2-5; clone_size: .; v_call: TRBV24-1; d_call: TRBD2; cdr3_nt: TGTGCCACCAGTGACCCCACTAGCGGGTCCCAAGAGACCCAGTACTTC; cdr3_aa: CATSDPTSGSQETQYF
j_call: TRBJ2-2; clone_size: .; v_call: TRBV20-1; d_call: TRBD2; cdr3_nt: TGCAGTGCTAGTGGGGCGGGAGCGAACACCGGGGAGCTGTTTTTT; cdr3_aa: CSASGAGANTGELFF
j_call: TRBJ2-1; clone_size: .; v_call: TRBV7-2; d_call: TRBD2; cdr3_nt: TGTGCCAGCAGCTTTCGTAGCGGGAGGGCCAAAGGGAATGAGCAGTTCTTC; cdr3_aa: CASSFRSGRAKGNEQFF
j_call: TRBJ2-2; clone_size: .; v_call: TRBV5-1; d_call: .; cdr3_nt: TGCGCCAGCAGCTGGGGCGCGAACCCCACCGGGGAGCTGTTTTTT; cdr3_aa: CASSWGANPTGELFF
j_call: TRBJ1-1; clone_size: .; v_call: TRBV12-5; d_call: TRBD1; cdr3_nt: TGTGCTAGTGGTTTGGTACAGGGACAGGGGACTGAAGCTTTCTTT; cdr3_aa: CASGLVQGQGTEAFF
j_call: TRBJ2-7; clone_size: .; v_call: TRBV20-1; d_call: TRBD2; cdr3_nt: TGCAGTGCTCGCTTCTCTCTAGCGGGTTCCTACGAGCAGTACTTC; cdr3_aa: CSARFSLAGSYEQYF
j_call: TRBJ1-3; clone_size: few; v_call: TRBV6-2/TRBV6-3; d_call: .; cdr3_nt: TGTGCCAGCAGCGAAGGGACGGACTCTGGAAACACCATATATTTT; cdr3_aa: CASSEGTDSGNTIYF
j_call: TRBJ1-1; clone_size: .; v_call: TRBV5-1; d_call: .; cdr3_nt: TGCGCCAGCAGAGTCGGCAGCCCGAACACTGAAGCTTTCTTT; cdr3_aa: CASRVGSPNTEAFF
j_call: TRBJ1-1; clone_size: .; v_call: TRBV13; d_call: TRBD1; cdr3_nt: TGTGCCAGCAGCAGGGACAGGGGGGGCTCTGAAGCTTTCTTT; cdr3_aa: CASSRDRGGSEAFF
j_call: TRBJ2-2; clone_size: .; v_call: TRBV20-1; d_call: .; cdr3_nt: TGCAGTGCTAGACGGCTAGTCGTCGGGGAGCTGTTTTTT; cdr3_aa: CSARRLVVGELFF
j_call: TRBJ2-3; clone_size: many; v_call: TRBV2; d_call: .; cdr3_nt: TGTGCCAGCAGCCCCACTAGCACAGATACGCAGTATTTT; cdr3_aa: CASSPTSTDTQYF
j_call: TRBJ1-1; clone_size: few; v_call: TRBV29-1; d_call: .; cdr3_nt: TGCAGCGTTCCCAGACCAAATTCGGCGGAAGCTTTCTTT; cdr3_aa: CSVPRPNSAEAFF
j_call: TRBJ1-1; clone_size: few; v_call: TRBV29-1; d_call: TRBD1; cdr3_nt: TGCAGCGTTGACGGGCAGGGGGCTGAAGCTTTCTTT; cdr3_aa: CSVDGQGAEAFF
j_call: TRBJ2-2; clone_size: few; v_call: TRBV10-3; d_call: .; cdr3_nt: TGTGCCATCAGCCCATCGGGAATCACCGGGGAGCTGTTTTTT; cdr3_aa: CAISPSGITGELFF
j_call: TRBJ2-7; clone_size: few; v_call: TRBV4-1; d_call: TRBD2; cdr3_nt: TGCGCCAGCAGCCAGGAGACTAGCGGGAGGGACCACGAGCAGTACTTC; cdr3_aa: CASSQETSGRDHEQYF
j_call: TRBJ2-7; clone_size: .; v_call: TRBV5-1; d_call: .; cdr3_nt: TGCGCCAGCAGTATAGCAGGCAACTACGAGCAGTACTTC; cdr3_aa: CASSIAGNYEQYF
j_call: TRBJ2-7; clone_size: .; v_call: TRBV19; d_call: .; cdr3_nt: TGTGCCAGTAGTATATCTCAGAGCTACGAGCAGTACTTC; cdr3_aa: CASSISQSYEQYF